Below, 22 T cell receptor beta chains from the same sample are listed, as sequenced in a study of blood T cell repertoires in COVID-19. Some clones are missing from TCRdb's copy, which holds only in-frame ones; the method was immunoSEQ multiplex PCR. There are some 69,000 clones in the sample; 60% to 80% occur only once, and roughly 50% lies in the top ten. Sequencing was done on a sample of peripheral blood. The receptors shown here come from a human donor in a cohort sampled during active COVID-19.

The chain combines TRBV6-1 with TRBJ1-3; possibly TRBD1 for D (6 bases). The V end lost 2 bases, the J end lost 3 bases, and 11 bases lay between the germline ends. The germline V gene has CDR1 MNHNS and CDR2 SASEGT. The CDR3 loop spans 15 amino acids. The CDR3 region has the DNA TGTGCCAGCAGTGAAACAGGGATAAGTGGAAACACCATATATTTT. Translation gives CASSETGISGNTIYF.

The chain has TRBV11-2 and TRBJ1-6; D may be TRBD1 (6 bases). The CDR3 extends over 16 amino acids. Germline CDR1 SGHAT, CDR2 FQNNGV. Trimming took 3 bases from V and 5 from J, leaving 14 bases between them. The CDR3 bases are TGTGCCAGCAGCTTCGGGGGGCCCCTAGATAATTCACCCCTCCACTTT. Protein sequence: CASSFGGPLDNSPLHF.

The table lists this clone with a few counts. The rearrangement links TRBV5-1 to TRBJ2-1; 7 bases match TRBD2. The CDR3 is 17 residues long. Germline CDR1 is SGHRS and CDR2 is YFSETQ. The ends lost 4 bases at V and 0 bases at J; junction bases unmatched: 10. CDR3 region: CASSQTSGASSYNEQFF. CDR3 nucleotide sequence: TGCGCCAGCAGCCAAACGAGCGGGGCGAGCTCCTACAATGAGCAGTTCTTC.

In its sample, this clone was seen a few times. V gene TRBV5-5 combines with J gene TRBJ2-7; possible D gene TRBD2, 5 bases. The germline CDR1 and CDR2 sequences are SGHKS and YYEKEE (reference sequence). V was trimmed by 2 bases and J by 7 bases, leaving 16 bases between them. CDR3 size: 14 residues. The DNA of the CDR3 is TGTGCCAGCAGCTTTAAAGCGGTCAGGATAGAGCAGTACTTC. Translation: CASSFKAVRIEQYF.

The chain combines TRBV6-6 with TRBJ1-4; D is ambiguous. Trimming left V 4 bases short and J 6 bases short, with 15 bases between. The CDR3 has 15 amino acids. From germline, CDR1 is MNHNY and CDR2 SVGAGI (reference sequence). In DNA form, the CDR3 reads TGTGCCAGCAGTTCCTCCCGGCCGACTGATGAAAAACTGTTTTTT. It codes for CASSSSRPTDEKLFF.

The gene calls are TRBV7-2 and TRBJ2-5; no definite D call. CDR1 is SGHTA, CDR2 FQGNSA, per germline. V was cut by 1 base and J by 0 bases, with 9 bases left in between. CDR3 length: 15 amino acids. CDR3 DNA: TGTGCCAGCAGCTTAGTTTCGAGTCACCAAGAGACCCAGTACTTC. Its translation: CASSLVSSHQETQYF.

This clone was seen more than once but under ten times. The chain employs TRBV10-1 and TRBJ2-1; TRBD2 aligns across 8 bases. From germline, CDR1 is WNHNN and CDR2 SYGVQD (reference sequence). The CDR3 loop spans 14 amino acids. Trimming took 8 bases from V and 6 from J; bases not matched to a gene: 9. Written as DNA, the CDR3 is TGCGCCAGCCGGTCCACTAGCGGTACCAATGAGCAGTTCTTC. It yields the protein CASRSTSGTNEQFF.

This chain connects TRBV11-1 to TRBJ1-5; D is ambiguous. This CDR3 has 13 residues. V lost 2 bases and J 3 bases, leaving 5 bases between the germline ends. Germline V gene data show CDR1 as SGHAT and CDR2 as FQDESV (reference sequence). The CDR3 DNA reads TGTGCCAGCAGCTTATCAGACAATCAGCCCCAGCATTTT. Protein product: CASSLSDNQPQHF.

The V call is TRBV15, the J call TRBJ2-5; the match to TRBD2 covers 9 bases. The CDR3 consists of 17 residues. Unmatched junction bases numbered 6, after V lost 0 bases and J lost 1 base. Germline CDR1 is LNHNV and CDR2 is YYDKDF (reference sequence). CDR3 sequence (DNA): TGTGCCACCAGCAGAGAGGTAGTAGCGGGAGCCCAAGAGACCCAGTACTTC. Amino acid sequence: CATSREVVAGAQETQYF.

The chain has TRBV6-5 and TRBJ1-2; D is ambiguous. Trimming took 0 bases from V and 2 from J, leaving 10 bases between them. The germline CDR1 and CDR2 sequences are MNHEY and SVGAGI. The CDR3 is 15 residues long. The CDR3 DNA reads TGTGCCAGCAGTTACTCACCCCCCGGGAACTATGGCTACACCTTC. Its protein product is CASSYSPPGNYGYTF.

The chain is built from TRBV9 and TRBJ2-7; tentative D call: TRBD2 (7 bases). There are 14 residues in the CDR3. The V and J ends lost 2 bases and 2 bases respectively, with 11 bases between them. In germline, CDR1 is SGDLS, CDR2 YYNGEE. CDR3 amino acids: CASSVGGRAYEQYF. The CDR3 nucleotides are TGTGCCAGCAGCGTCGGGGGGCGAGCCTACGAGCAGTACTTC.

This clone has ten or more counts. This chain connects TRBV27 to TRBJ1-2; 8 nucleotides line up with TRBD1. The J segment lost 7 bases and the V segment lost 4 bases, leaving 14 bases of the junction unmatched. This CDR3 spans 16 amino acids. Germline V gene lookup returns CDR1 MNHEY and CDR2 SMNVEV (reference sequence). CDR3: CASSSTTGRGQAGYTF. CDR3 DNA: TGTGCCAGCAGTTCGACCACGGGCAGGGGGCAAGCTGGCTACACCTTC.

CDR3 in amino acids: CASSWTAMNTEAFF. The CDR3 DNA reads as TGTGCCAGCAGCTGGACAGCCATGAACACTGAAGCTTTCTTT. The chain combines TRBV7-8 with TRBJ1-1; TRBD1 might be the D (6 bases). The CDR3 has 14 amino acids. Germline assignment: CDR1 SGHVS and CDR2 FQNEAQ. The ends were cut back, 4 bases at V and 0 bases at J, with 9 bases in the middle.

The chain carries TRBV7-9 and TRBJ1-2, with 8 positions matching TRBD1. This CDR3 region has 14 residues. Germline V gives CDR1 SEHNR, CDR2 FQNEAQ (reference sequence). The junction had 6 bases not matched to a gene; V was cut back by 3 bases and J by 6 bases. The CDR3 DNA reads as TGTGCCAGCAGCTTCGGACAGGGCGTCGATGGCTACACCTTC. Protein: CASSFGQGVDGYTF. The complete variable domain, with remaining parts taken from reference TRBV7-9 and TRBJ1-2, reads DTGVSQNPRHKITKRGQNVTFRCDPISEHNRLYWYRQTLGQGPEFLTYFQNEAQLEKSRLLSDRFSAERPKGSFSTLEIQRTEQGDSAMYLCASSFGQGVDGYTFGSGTRLTVV.

This clone was seen more than once but under ten times. This chain uses TRBV19 with TRBJ1-5, with no clear D. With 4 bases removed from V and 8 bases from J, the gap between germline ends came to 12 bases. This CDR3 contains 13 residues. The germline V gene encodes CDR1 LNHDA and CDR2 SQIVND (reference sequence). CDR3 sequence reads: CASSKTFGEPQHF. The CDR3 nucleotides are TGTGCCAGTAGTAAGACGTTCGGGGAGCCCCAGCATTTT.

The gene calls are TRBV19 and TRBJ1-4; a possible D gene is TRBD1 (6 bases). Per the germline V gene, CDR1 is LNHDA and CDR2 is SQIVND (reference sequence). V was trimmed by 4 bases and J by 6 bases, leaving 6 bases between them. This CDR3 comprises 12 residues. As DNA, the CDR3 is TGTGCCAGTAGTAGGGGGCATGAAAAACTGTTTTTT. This codes for CASSRGHEKLFF.

The V and J genes are TRBV6-1 and TRBJ2-7; D gene unclear. The CDR3 spans 13 residues. Trimming left V 0 bases short and J 9 bases short, with 12 bases between. CDR1 is MNHNS and CDR2 is SASEGT in the germline V gene. The CDR3 DNA reads as TGTGCCAGCAGTGAAGCGCGCGGCTCGTCGCAGTACTTC. It translates to CASSEARGSSQYF.

The V gene is TRBV7-2, the J gene TRBJ2-7; 12 nucleotides align to TRBD1. Trimming at V came to 1 base and at J to 5 bases, leaving 6 bases not matched to a gene. In germline, CDR1 is SGHTA, CDR2 FQGNSA. CDR3 length: 16 amino acids. CDR3 nucleotide sequence: TGTGCCAGCAGCTTAGTGCCCGGGACAGGGGGCCACGAGCAGTACTTC. It is translated as CASSLVPGTGGHEQYF.

V and J are TRBV6-6 and TRBJ2-1; 13 bases agree with TRBD2. Germline CDR1 MNHNY, CDR2 SVGAGI (reference sequence). CDR3 size: 14 residues. Trimming took 8 bases from V and 10 from J; bases not matched to a gene: 8. The CDR3 nucleotides read TGTGCCAGCCACACTAGCGGGAGGGCTAGCGAGCAGTTCTTC. Translating it yields CASHTSGRASEQFF.

The genes are TRBV27 and TRBJ2-7, with 10 positions matching TRBD2. V was clipped by 6 bases and J by 3 bases; unmatched bases: 8. Germline CDR1 and CDR2: MNHEY and SMNVEV (reference sequence). The CDR3 extends over 15 amino acids. The DNA of the CDR3 is TGTGCCAGCAGGAAACTAGCGGGAAGTCTCTACGAGCAGTACTTC. Its translation: CASRKLAGSLYEQYF.

This clone occurred a few times. This chain links TRBV19 with TRBJ1-6; 7 bases are shared with TRBD1. The trim removed 7 bases at V and 7 bases at J, leaving 10 bases unmatched. Germline V CDR1 and CDR2: LNHDA, SQIVND (reference sequence). This CDR3 spans 15 amino acids. CDR3 sequence (DNA): TGTGCCAGTACCCCCAGGGGGACGGGGAATTCACCCCTCCACTTT. Translated, it gives CASTPRGTGNSPLHF.

The chain combines TRBV6-5 with TRBJ2-3; 9 nucleotides line up with TRBD1. CDR3 length: 15 residues. V dropped 6 bases and J dropped 0; count of bases not matched to a gene: 4. CDR1 is MNHEY, CDR2 SVGAGI, per germline. CDR3 sequence: CASRLQGASTDTQYF. The CDR3 DNA sequence: TGTGCCAGCAGATTACAGGGGGCAAGCACAGATACGCAGTATTTT.